Listed below are T cell receptor beta chains from one sample, sequenced in a study of cytomegalovirus exposure and HLA in healthy donors. Assay: immunoSEQ multiplex PCR; the TCRdb copy retains only in-frame clones and omits some. Of about 120,000 clones in the sample, approximately 83% are singletons; the top ten hold roughly 4%. The sequenced sample consisted of PBMCs. These TCRs come from a woman aged 40 to 50 in good health and CMV-seropositive. The CDR3 runs from the conserved cysteine through the conserved F or W. D genes are given only for firm matches. Only some rows state a clone size, as once, few, many or a class for expanded clones.

j_gene: TRBJ2-1; d_gene: TRBD2; abundance: few; v_gene: TRBV19; CDR3aa: CASSTRGTSGYNEQFF; CDR3nt: TGTGCCAGTAGTACCAGAGGGACTAGCGGGTACAATGAGCAGTTCTTC
j_gene: TRBJ2-5; d_gene: .; abundance: .; v_gene: TRBV7-6; CDR3aa: CASSGDREVETQYF; CDR3nt: TGTGCCAGCAGCGGCGACAGGGAGGTTGAGACCCAGTACTTC
j_gene: TRBJ2-7; d_gene: TRBD2; abundance: once; v_gene: TRBV5-1; CDR3aa: CASSLAGTTRYEQYF; CDR3nt: TGCGCCAGCAGCTTAGCAGGGACTACGCGCTACGAGCAGTACTTC
j_gene: TRBJ1-5; d_gene: .; abundance: .; v_gene: TRBV5-5; CDR3aa: CASSFRRENQPQHF; CDR3nt: TGTGCCAGCAGCTTCAGGAGGGAAAATCAGCCCCAGCATTTT
j_gene: TRBJ1-2; d_gene: .; abundance: .; v_gene: TRBV7-8; CDR3aa: CASSFLRVPYGYTF; CDR3nt: TGTGCCAGCAGCTTCCTACGGGTACCCTATGGCTACACCTTC
j_gene: TRBJ2-3; d_gene: .; abundance: .; v_gene: TRBV6-5; CDR3aa: CASSQQGNTQYF; CDR3nt: TGTGCCAGCAGTCAACAGGGAAATACGCAGTATTTT
j_gene: TRBJ2-5; d_gene: TRBD2; abundance: .; v_gene: TRBV9; CDR3aa: CASSEGLAGLETQYF; CDR3nt: TGTGCCAGCAGCGAAGGACTAGCGGGATTGGAGACCCAGTACTTC
j_gene: TRBJ2-1; d_gene: TRBD2; abundance: .; v_gene: TRBV27; CDR3aa: CASRYSGVQNEQFF; CDR3nt: TGTGCCAGCAGATATAGCGGGGTACAGAATGAGCAGTTCTTC
j_gene: TRBJ2-2; d_gene: .; abundance: .; v_gene: TRBV28; CDR3aa: CASSSGSFKNTGELFF; CDR3nt: TGTGCCAGCAGTTCAGGATCATTTAAGAACACCGGGGAGCTGTTTTTT
j_gene: TRBJ2-7; d_gene: TRBD2; abundance: .; v_gene: TRBV6-6; CDR3aa: CASKGGRASYEQYF; CDR3nt: TGTGCCAGCAAGGGCGGGAGGGCCTCCTACGAGCAGTACTTC
j_gene: TRBJ2-1; d_gene: .; abundance: .; v_gene: TRBV23-1; CDR3aa: CASSPYGMTRNYNEQFF; CDR3nt: TGCGCCAGCAGTCCATATGGCATGACTCGGAACTACAATGAGCAGTTCTTC
j_gene: TRBJ2-7; d_gene: TRBD1; abundance: .; v_gene: TRBV4-1; CDR3aa: CASSQVMGQINEQYF; CDR3nt: TGCGCCAGCAGCCAAGTTATGGGACAGATCAACGAGCAGTACTTC
j_gene: TRBJ2-3; d_gene: .; abundance: once; v_gene: TRBV6-1; CDR3aa: CASRTPTSFTQYF; CDR3nt: TGTGCCAGCAGGACACCGACTAGTTTTACGCAGTATTTT
j_gene: TRBJ1-2; d_gene: .; abundance: .; v_gene: TRBV28; CDR3aa: CASSLWGVLYGYTF; CDR3nt: TGTGCCAGCAGTTTATGGGGCGTACTCTATGGCTACACCTTC
j_gene: TRBJ2-7; d_gene: TRBD2; abundance: .; v_gene: TRBV28; CDR3aa: CASSSTGLAGATYEQYF; CDR3nt: TGTGCCAGCAGTTCTACTGGACTAGCGGGAGCCACCTACGAGCAGTACTTC
j_gene: TRBJ2-7; d_gene: .; abundance: .; v_gene: TRBV19; CDR3aa: CASSIELETYEQYF; CDR3nt: TGTGCCAGTAGTATAGAGTTAGAAACCTACGAGCAGTACTTC
j_gene: TRBJ1-1; d_gene: TRBD1; abundance: .; v_gene: TRBV27; CDR3aa: CASSRTGMGTEAFF; CDR3nt: TGTGCCAGCAGTCGGACAGGGATGGGCACTGAAGCTTTCTTT
j_gene: TRBJ2-3; d_gene: .; abundance: .; v_gene: TRBV14; CDR3aa: CASSYRWRADTDTQYF; CDR3nt: TGTGCCAGCAGCTATCGTTGGCGAGCGGACACAGATACGCAGTATTTT
j_gene: TRBJ1-2; d_gene: .; abundance: .; v_gene: TRBV28; CDR3aa: CASSSRPGIYGYTF; CDR3nt: TGTGCCAGCAGTTCCCGCCCGGGAATCTATGGCTACACCTTC
j_gene: TRBJ2-7; d_gene: TRBD1; abundance: .; v_gene: TRBV6-6; CDR3aa: CASSYTVLTGGYEQYF; CDR3nt: TGTGCCAGCAGTTACACAGTATTGACAGGGGGCTACGAGCAGTACTTC
j_gene: TRBJ1-4; d_gene: .; abundance: .; v_gene: TRBV5-4; CDR3aa: CASSRGGAASNEKLFF; CDR3nt: TGTGCCAGCAGCCGCGGCGGGGCCGCGAGTAATGAAAAACTGTTTTTT
j_gene: TRBJ1-5; d_gene: TRBD1; abundance: .; v_gene: TRBV28; CDR3aa: CASTTDREIQPQHF; CDR3nt: TGTGCCAGCACTACAGACAGGGAGATTCAGCCCCAGCATTTT
j_gene: TRBJ2-2; d_gene: .; abundance: .; v_gene: TRBV14; CDR3aa: CASSQRLAGTGELFF; CDR3nt: TGTGCCAGCAGCCAACGCTTAGCCGGGACCGGGGAGCTGTTTTTT
j_gene: TRBJ1-5; d_gene: .; abundance: .; v_gene: TRBV19; CDR3aa: CASRSRSSNQPQHF; CDR3nt: TGTGCCAGTAGGTCGCGGAGTAGCAATCAGCCCCAGCATTTT
j_gene: TRBJ1-1; d_gene: TRBD1; abundance: .; v_gene: TRBV27; CDR3aa: CASSPDRVKAEAFF; CDR3nt: TGTGCCAGCAGTCCGGACAGGGTAAAAGCTGAAGCTTTCTTT
j_gene: TRBJ2-7; d_gene: TRBD1; abundance: few; v_gene: TRBV9; CDR3aa: CASSGGQGLYEQYF; CDR3nt: TGTGCCAGCAGTGGGGGACAGGGGCTCTACGAGCAGTACTTC
j_gene: TRBJ2-7; d_gene: .; abundance: once; v_gene: TRBV6-4; CDR3aa: CASSEGLGSDEQYF; CDR3nt: TGTGCCAGCAGTGAGGGGCTGGGATCTGACGAGCAGTACTTC
j_gene: TRBJ2-5; d_gene: TRBD1; abundance: .; v_gene: TRBV6-5; CDR3aa: CASRRGTGEETQYF; CDR3nt: TGTGCCAGCAGACGTGGGACAGGGGAAGAGACCCAGTACTTC
j_gene: TRBJ1-4; d_gene: .; abundance: .; v_gene: TRBV28; CDR3aa: CASRLQGREEKLFF; CDR3nt: TGTGCCAGCAGACTCCAGGGGAGGGAAGAAAAACTGTTTTTT
j_gene: TRBJ2-1; d_gene: .; abundance: .; v_gene: TRBV19; CDR3aa: CASSFPGTYSYNEQFF; CDR3nt: TGTGCCAGTAGTTTTCCCGGGACTTACTCCTACAATGAGCAGTTCTTC
j_gene: TRBJ1-5; d_gene: .; abundance: .; v_gene: TRBV7-6; CDR3aa: CASSLGTGWGSWQPQHF; CDR3nt: TGTGCCAGCAGCTTAGGAACAGGGTGGGGCAGCTGGCAGCCCCAGCATTTT
j_gene: TRBJ2-1; d_gene: TRBD2; abundance: .; v_gene: TRBV7-2; CDR3aa: CASSPHRGLAGVGEQFF; CDR3nt: TGTGCCAGCAGCCCTCACCGAGGACTAGCGGGAGTAGGTGAGCAGTTCTTC
j_gene: TRBJ2-1; d_gene: TRBD2; abundance: .; v_gene: TRBV6-1; CDR3aa: CASTIGGGITNEQFF; CDR3nt: TGTGCCAGCACTATCGGCGGGGGAATAACGAATGAGCAGTTCTTC
j_gene: TRBJ2-3; d_gene: TRBD2; abundance: .; v_gene: TRBV7-9; CDR3aa: CASSPNSAGGTDTQYF; CDR3nt: TGTGCCAGCAGCCCGAACTCGGCGGGAGGGACAGATACGCAGTATTTT
j_gene: TRBJ2-1; d_gene: TRBD2; abundance: once; v_gene: TRBV11-2; CDR3aa: CASSLRPGEREGEQFF; CDR3nt: TGTGCCAGCAGCTTACGCCCAGGCGAGCGGGAGGGGGAGCAGTTCTTC
j_gene: TRBJ1-2; d_gene: .; abundance: .; v_gene: TRBV30; CDR3aa: CAWSVRGLGYTF; CDR3nt: TGTGCCTGGAGTGTACGGGGGTTGGGCTACACCTTC
j_gene: TRBJ2-1; d_gene: TRBD2; abundance: .; v_gene: TRBV11-3; CDR3aa: CASSSGTSGHNEQFF; CDR3nt: TGTGCCAGCAGCTCCGGGACTAGCGGACACAATGAGCAGTTCTTC
j_gene: TRBJ2-7; d_gene: .; abundance: .; v_gene: TRBV5-1; CDR3aa: CASSPGLLFEQYF; CDR3nt: TGCGCCAGCAGCCCGGGACTGCTTTTTGAGCAGTACTTC
j_gene: TRBJ1-4; d_gene: .; abundance: .; v_gene: TRBV28; CDR3aa: CASSLLGGSLEKLFF; CDR3nt: TGTGCCAGCAGTTTATTAGGCGGCAGTCTAGAAAAACTGTTTTTT
j_gene: TRBJ2-7; d_gene: TRBD2; abundance: .; v_gene: TRBV19; CDR3aa: CASSPSLAGYEQYF; CDR3nt: TGTGCCAGTAGCCCCTCACTAGCGGGTTACGAGCAGTACTTC
j_gene: TRBJ1-1; d_gene: TRBD1; abundance: .; v_gene: TRBV2; CDR3aa: CASTEGRQGEAFF; CDR3nt: TGTGCCAGCACGGAGGGGAGACAGGGCGAAGCTTTCTTT
j_gene: TRBJ2-5; d_gene: TRBD1; abundance: .; v_gene: TRBV25-1; CDR3aa: CASSSGTAFQETQYF; CDR3nt: TGTGCCAGCAGCTCCGGGACAGCCTTCCAAGAGACCCAGTACTTC
j_gene: TRBJ2-7; d_gene: .; abundance: .; v_gene: TRBV6-5; CDR3aa: CASSYAATSRDEQYF; CDR3nt: TGTGCCAGCAGTTACGCGGCAACGTCCCGGGACGAGCAGTACTTC
j_gene: TRBJ2-2; d_gene: .; abundance: .; v_gene: TRBV5-8; CDR3aa: CASSLQYTGELFF; CDR3nt: TGTGCCAGCAGCTTGCAATACACCGGGGAGCTGTTTTTT
j_gene: TRBJ2-5; d_gene: TRBD1; abundance: .; v_gene: TRBV6-1; CDR3aa: CASSEPGQGVWSETQYF; CDR3nt: TGTGCCAGCAGTGAACCGGGACAGGGAGTTTGGTCGGAGACCCAGTACTTC
j_gene: TRBJ1-5; d_gene: .; abundance: .; v_gene: TRBV28; CDR3aa: CASTGTTQPQHF; CDR3nt: TGTGCCAGCACGGGGACAACTCAGCCCCAGCATTTT
j_gene: TRBJ1-2; d_gene: .; abundance: .; v_gene: TRBV4-3; CDR3aa: CASSQGPNRQVAYGYTF; CDR3nt: TGCGCCAGCAGCCAAGGGCCCAATCGACAGGTGGCCTATGGCTACACCTTC
j_gene: TRBJ2-1; d_gene: .; abundance: .; v_gene: TRBV5-1; CDR3aa: CASYTRLGSYNEQFF; CDR3nt: TGCGCCAGCTATACTAGACTAGGCTCCTACAATGAGCAGTTCTTC
j_gene: TRBJ2-3; d_gene: TRBD2; abundance: once; v_gene: TRBV29-1; CDR3aa: CSGGLAESTDTQYF; CDR3nt: TGCAGCGGAGGACTAGCGGAGAGCACAGATACGCAGTATTTT
j_gene: TRBJ1-1; d_gene: TRBD1; abundance: .; v_gene: TRBV19; CDR3aa: CASNRQGNTEAFF; CDR3nt: TGTGCCAGTAACAGACAGGGGAACACTGAAGCTTTCTTT
j_gene: TRBJ2-3; d_gene: .; abundance: .; v_gene: TRBV25-1; CDR3aa: CASSGHDTEGTDTQYF; CDR3nt: TGTGCCAGCAGTGGGCACGACACGGAGGGCACAGATACGCAGTATTTT
j_gene: TRBJ2-5; d_gene: TRBD1; abundance: .; v_gene: TRBV7-6; CDR3aa: CASSPGTGGTQYF; CDR3nt: TGTGCCAGCAGCCCCGGGACAGGGGGGACCCAGTACTTC
j_gene: TRBJ1-2; d_gene: .; abundance: .; v_gene: TRBV13; CDR3aa: CASSLEGGNYGYTF; CDR3nt: TGTGCCAGCAGCTTAGAGGGCGGGAACTATGGCTACACCTTC
j_gene: TRBJ2-2; d_gene: TRBD2; abundance: .; v_gene: TRBV4-3; CDR3aa: CASSQLTSATNTGELFF; CDR3nt: TGCGCCAGCAGCCAACTAACTAGCGCAACGAACACCGGGGAGCTGTTTTTT